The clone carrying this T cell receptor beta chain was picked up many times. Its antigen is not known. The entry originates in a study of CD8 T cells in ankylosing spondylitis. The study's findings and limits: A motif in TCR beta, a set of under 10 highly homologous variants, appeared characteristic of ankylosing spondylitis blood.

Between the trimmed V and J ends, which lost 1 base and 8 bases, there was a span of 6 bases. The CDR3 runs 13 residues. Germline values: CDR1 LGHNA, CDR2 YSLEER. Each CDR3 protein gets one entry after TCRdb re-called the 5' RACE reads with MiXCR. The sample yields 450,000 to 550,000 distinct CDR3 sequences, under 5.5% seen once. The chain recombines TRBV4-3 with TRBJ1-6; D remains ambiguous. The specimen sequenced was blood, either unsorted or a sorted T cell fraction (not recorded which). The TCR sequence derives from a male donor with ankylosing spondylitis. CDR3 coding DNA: TGCGCCAGCAGCCAAGGACCTTATTCACCCCTCCACTTT. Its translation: CASSQGPYSPLHF.